The 10 T cell receptor beta chains below were found in one sample sequenced in a study of T-cell memory formation after mild COVID-19. TCRdb used MiXCR to reprocess the 5' RACE reads, holding one entry per CDR3 protein. The sample carries almost 550,000 distinct CDR3 sequences, approximately 20% recorded once. Sequencing input: PBMCs or a T cell subset sorted from them (not recorded which). The origin of the receptors is an adult woman who had mild COVID-19 (a few samples of this study predate the infection). Cell type and time point are not known.

The rearrangement links TRBV19 to TRBJ1-6, with 9 positions matching TRBD1. Germline V lookup: CDR1 LNHDA, CDR2 SQIVND (reference sequence). The junction had 9 bases not matched to a gene; V was cut back by 6 bases and J by 9 bases. The CDR3 length is 15 residues. CDR3 protein: CASSPPGQGGSPLHF. The CDR3 nucleotides are TGTGCCAGTAGCCCTCCGGGACAGGGTGGTTCACCCCTCCACTTT.

This clonotype has more than one count but fewer than ten. The V gene is TRBV5-6, the J gene TRBJ2-5, with no clear D. V was pared by 0 bases and J by 3 bases, with 9 bases between. The CDR3 covers 14 residues. CDR1 and CDR2 from the germline V gene are SGHDT and YYEEEE. The CDR3 here is CASSLDVRKETQYF. The DNA of the CDR3 is TGTGCCAGCAGCTTGGATGTCAGAAAAGAGACCCAGTACTTC.

This clonotype was detected a few times. This chain joins TRBV23-1 and TRBJ2-1, with 14 bases aligning to TRBD2. TRBV23-1 is reported as an ORF; its role is uncertain. V lost 1 base to trimming and J lost 4 bases; unmatched junction nucleotides: 9. CDR3 length equals 19 residues. CDR3 region: CASSQCCGGTSGRYNEQFF. Here the CDR3 DNA reads TGCGCCAGCAGTCAATGTTGTGGAGGGACTAGCGGGAGATACAATGAGCAGTTCTTC.

This chain uses TRBV12-3 or TRBV12-4 with TRBJ2-1; D may be TRBD1 (5 bases). V was trimmed by 7 bases and J by 0 bases, leaving 16 bases between them. This CDR3 is built from 16 residues. The CDR3 coding sequence is TGTGCCAGCACAGGCCTGGGTAGGGGCTCCTACAATGAGCAGTTCTTC. Protein sequence: CASTGLGRGSYNEQFF.

The V and J genes are TRBV30 and TRBJ2-3, with 8 bases aligning to TRBD2. J gave up 4 bases and V 4 bases, and 10 bases lay outside the gene matches. Germline V lookup: CDR1 GTSNPN, CDR2 SVGIG (reference sequence). There are 15 residues in the CDR3. The CDR3 sequence: CAWTGPGLDADTQYF. In nucleotides, the CDR3 is TGTGCCTGGACTGGACCGGGACTAGACGCAGATACGCAGTATTTT.

The J gene is TRBJ2-1, the V gene TRBV7-3; the match to TRBD2 covers 15 bases. Germline CDR1 SGHTA, CDR2 FQGTGA. The CDR3 length is 22 residues. V gave up 6 bases and J gave up 4 bases; unmatched junction bases: 22. CDR3 coding DNA: TGTGCCAGCAGTTGGTGGACTAGCGGGGGGGCGGACGAAGATCGATATTACAATGAGCAGTTCTTC. Its translation is CASSWWTSGGADEDRYYNEQFF.

V and J are TRBV3-1 and TRBJ2-5, with 8 bases that match TRBD1. The CDR3 is made up of 15 amino acids. V gave up 0 bases and J gave up 4 bases; unmatched junction bases: 4. Germline V gene sequence: CDR1 LGHDT, CDR2 YNNKEL (reference sequence). The DNA for the CDR3 is TGTGCCAGCAGCCAAGAGGACAGGGCCCCAGAGACCCAGTACTTC. It codes for CASSQEDRAPETQYF.

The V gene is TRBV5-1, the J gene TRBJ2-7; D is perhaps TRBD2 (6 bases). V dropped 4 bases and J dropped 3 bases, with 26 bases sitting between them. Germline assignment: CDR1 SGHRS and CDR2 YFSETQ. CDR3 length: 18 amino acids. CDR3 protein: CASSPRLGGGDSDYEQYF. The CDR3, as DNA: TGCGCCAGCAGCCCTAGGCTGGGTGGCGGGGATTCCGACTACGAGCAGTACTTC.

This clonotype came up a few times. V is TRBV28 and J is TRBJ2-7, with a tentative D call TRBD1 (7 bases). The germline CDR1 and CDR2 sequences are MDHEN and SYDVKM. Trimming removed 4 bases at V and 0 bases at J, with 25 bases between. The CDR3 has 19 amino acids. CDR3 DNA sequence: TGTGCCAGCAGTTGGGGGGTTCGTCGTGCCGGGACAGTCTCCTACGAGCAGTACTTC. Translation: CASSWGVRRAGTVSYEQYF.

This chain uses TRBV7-2 with TRBJ1-2; the D gene is possibly TRBD1 (6 bases). The V and J ends lost 1 base and 4 bases respectively, with 19 bases between them. The CDR3 consists of 17 residues. CDR1 is SGHTA and CDR2 is FQGNSA in the germline V gene. CDR3 nucleotides: TGTGCCAGCAGCTTAGATTCTGGGGGCGGGCGAGGCTATGGCTACACCTTC. Translated: CASSLDSGGGRGYGYTF.